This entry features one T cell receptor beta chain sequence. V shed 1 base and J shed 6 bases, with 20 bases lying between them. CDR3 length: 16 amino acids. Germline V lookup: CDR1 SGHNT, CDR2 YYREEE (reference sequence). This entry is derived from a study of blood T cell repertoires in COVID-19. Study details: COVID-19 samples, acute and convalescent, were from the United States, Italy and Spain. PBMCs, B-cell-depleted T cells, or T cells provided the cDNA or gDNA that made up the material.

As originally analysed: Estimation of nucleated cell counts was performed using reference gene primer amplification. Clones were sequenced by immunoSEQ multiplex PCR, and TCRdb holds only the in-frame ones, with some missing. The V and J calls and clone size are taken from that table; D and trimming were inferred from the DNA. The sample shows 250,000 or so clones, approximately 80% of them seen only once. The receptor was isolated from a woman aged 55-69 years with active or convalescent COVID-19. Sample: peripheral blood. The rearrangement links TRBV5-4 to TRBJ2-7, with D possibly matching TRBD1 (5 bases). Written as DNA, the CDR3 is TGTGCCAGCAGCTTGAGCGCGGTCAGGGCAGAGGTCGAGCAGTACTTC. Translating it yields CASSLSAVRAEVEQYF.